These T cell receptor beta chains were read from a single sample in a study of T cell responses to AZD1222 COVID-19 vaccine. TCRdb keeps only in-frame clones here, not all; method: immunoSEQ multiplex PCR. This table holds tens of thousands of clones, approximately 88% found once. The specimen was peripheral blood, collected 28 days after the second AZD1222 dose. These receptors were obtained from an adult who received the AZD1222 COVID-19 vaccine. Both conserved end residues are trimmed from each CDR3.

TRBV6-5,TRBJ2-7,ASSLKGLGPLEQY
TRBV10-2,TRBJ2-7,ASSDPGSSYEQY
TRBV11-3,TRBJ2-3,ASSFRQGSTDTQY
TRBV10-2,TRBJ2-7,ASRTPGTGSYEQY
TRBV9,TRBJ1-2,ASSVGQDRAGYT
TRBV28,TRBJ1-5,ASSSSLLARNQPQH
TRBV28,TRBJ2-3,ASSPPTDTQY
TRBV9,TRBJ2-7,ASSGGTGVGDEQY
TRBV5-1,TRBJ2-3,ASSLDGTSTDTQY
TRBV19,TRBJ2-4,ASSPTGAPNIQY
TRBV24-1,TRBJ2-2,ATSDSSLVVPNTGELF
TRBV19,TRBJ2-3,ASSGSSTDTQY
TRBV7-9,TRBJ2-1,ASSWPRDRGENEQF
TRBV7-6,TRBJ1-3,ASSLANSRSGNTIY
TRBV11-3,TRBJ2-7,ASSLGDREYEQY
TRBV19,TRBJ2-3,ASSSTHTGTQY
TRBV15,TRBJ2-5,ATSRDLGQPLPNRDRQETQY
TRBV13,TRBJ1-2,ASSPGGQGAYGYT
TRBV7-9,TRBJ1-1,ASSSTGTGVDTEAF
TRBV3-1/TRBV3-2,TRBJ1-4,ASSQDTGQSNEKLF
TRBV5-1,TRBJ2-3,ASSLGLAGEFTDTQY
TRBV15,TRBJ2-7,ATSLDSDTYEQY